This T cell receptor (beta chain) was found in a study of a mutant IDH1 vaccine in newly diagnosed glioma. The wider study: Vaccinations were initiated 4-6 weeks following radiotherapy alone, or were given together with temozolomide cycles. Among treated patients, roughly 60% were male and roughly 40% female, and mean age was approximately 40 years.

Noted time point: week 23, last vaccination. One vaccine dose held 300 ug of mutant IDH1 20-mer peptide and came with topical imiquimod. To note about this clone: Its antigen is currently unknown.

Repertoires were generated with immunoSEQ multiplex PCR, while TCRdb's copy carries only in-frame clones and drops some. The sample consists of tens of thousands of clones, roughly 77% of them appearing once. CDR3 length: 14 amino acids. Germline V gene sequence: CDR1 LGHNA, CDR2 YSLEER. The trim removed 4 bases at V and 10 bases at J, leaving 9 bases unmatched. The chain combines TRBV4-3 with TRBJ1-4, with 7 bases identical to TRBD1. The source is a middle-aged woman with glioma. Some clones in this sample may be carry-over from other donors' samples. The input for sequencing was PBMCs, taken from a glioma patient whose treatment included an IDH1 peptide vaccine. DNA for the CDR3: TGCGCCAGCAGCCTCGGGACAGTCGAAGTAAAACTGTTTTTT. Residues: CASSLGTVEVKLFF.